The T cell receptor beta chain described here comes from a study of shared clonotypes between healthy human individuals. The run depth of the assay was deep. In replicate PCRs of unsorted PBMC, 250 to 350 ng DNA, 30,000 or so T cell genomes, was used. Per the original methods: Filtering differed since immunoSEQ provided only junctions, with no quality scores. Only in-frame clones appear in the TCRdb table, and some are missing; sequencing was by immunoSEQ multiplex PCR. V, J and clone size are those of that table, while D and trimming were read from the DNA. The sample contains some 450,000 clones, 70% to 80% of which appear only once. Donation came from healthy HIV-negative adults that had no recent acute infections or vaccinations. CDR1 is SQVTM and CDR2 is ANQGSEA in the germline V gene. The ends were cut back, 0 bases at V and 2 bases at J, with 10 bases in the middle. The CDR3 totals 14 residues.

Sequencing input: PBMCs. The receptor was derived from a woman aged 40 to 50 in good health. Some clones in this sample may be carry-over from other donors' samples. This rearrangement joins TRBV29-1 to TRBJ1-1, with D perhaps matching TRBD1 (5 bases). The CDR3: CSVEEVGENTEAFF. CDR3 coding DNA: TGCAGCGTTGAAGAGGTGGGGGAAAACACTGAAGCTTTCTTT. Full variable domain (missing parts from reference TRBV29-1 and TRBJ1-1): SAVISQKPSRDICQRGTSLTIQCQVDSQVTMMFWYRQQPGQSLTLIATANQGSEATYESGFVIDKFPISRPNLTFSTLTVSNMSPEDSSIYLCSVEEVGENTEAFFGQGTRLTVV.